Many counts were recorded for the clone carrying this TCR beta chain. The CDR3 consists of 12 residues. CDR1 is SGHTA, CDR2 FQGNSA, per germline. The V end was cut by 1 base, the J end by 13 bases, with 11 bases between. RNA transcripts yielded amplified TCR beta CDR3 regions. TCR CDR3 underwent first-round RT-PCR with the HTBI primer set. TCRdb fed the multiplex PCR reads into MiXCR, producing one record per CDR3 protein. The data hold fewer than 700,000 distinct CDR3 sequences, with under 20% observed a single time. This sample stems from a study of T cells in Graves' hyperthyroidism and ophthalmopathy.

J is TRBJ2-1 and V is TRBV7-2, with D possibly matching TRBD2 (6 bases). Sequences were obtained from blood. The TCR sequence derives from a woman in her late teens or twenties with Graves' ophthalmopathy. CDR3 loop: CASSLGGDGQFF. CDR3 in DNA: TGTGCCAGCAGCTTAGGGGGGGACGGCCAGTTCTTC. The complete variable domain, with remaining parts taken from reference TRBV7-2 and TRBJ2-1, reads GAGVSQSPSNKVTEKGKDVELRCDPISGHTALYWYRQSLGQGLEFLIYFQGNSAPDKSGLPSDRFSAERTGGSVSTLTIQRTQQEDSAVYLCASSLGGDGQFFGPGTRLTVL.